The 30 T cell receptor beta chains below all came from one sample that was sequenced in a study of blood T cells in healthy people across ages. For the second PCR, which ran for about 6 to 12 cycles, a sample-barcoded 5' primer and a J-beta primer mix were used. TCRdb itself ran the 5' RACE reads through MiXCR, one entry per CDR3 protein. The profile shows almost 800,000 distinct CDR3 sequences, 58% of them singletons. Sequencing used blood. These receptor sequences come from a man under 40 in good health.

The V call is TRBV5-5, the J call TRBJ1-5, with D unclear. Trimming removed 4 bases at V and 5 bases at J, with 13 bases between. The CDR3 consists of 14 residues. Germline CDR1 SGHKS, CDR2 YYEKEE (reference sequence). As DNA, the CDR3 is TGTGCCAGCAGCCCCGGGCAGAGTTATCAGCCCCAGCATTTT. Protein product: CASSPGQSYQPQHF. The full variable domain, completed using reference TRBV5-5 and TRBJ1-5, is DAGVTQSPTHLIKTRGQQVTLRCSPISGHKSVSWYQQVLGQGPQFIFQYYEKEERGRGNFPDRFSARQFPNYSSELNVNALLLGDSALYLCASSPGQSYQPQHFGDGTRLSIL.

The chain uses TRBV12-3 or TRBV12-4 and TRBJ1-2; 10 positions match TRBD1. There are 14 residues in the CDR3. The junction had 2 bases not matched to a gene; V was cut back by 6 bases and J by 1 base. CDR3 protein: CASRGTGDNYGYTF. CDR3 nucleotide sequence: TGTGCCAGCAGGGGGACAGGGGATAACTATGGCTACACCTTC.

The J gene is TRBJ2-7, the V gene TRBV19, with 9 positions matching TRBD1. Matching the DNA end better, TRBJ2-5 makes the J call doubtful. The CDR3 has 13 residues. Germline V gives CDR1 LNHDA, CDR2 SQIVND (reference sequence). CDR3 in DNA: TGTGCCTCACAGGGGGCCCTCTGGGAGACCCAGTACTTC. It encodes CASQGALWETQYF.

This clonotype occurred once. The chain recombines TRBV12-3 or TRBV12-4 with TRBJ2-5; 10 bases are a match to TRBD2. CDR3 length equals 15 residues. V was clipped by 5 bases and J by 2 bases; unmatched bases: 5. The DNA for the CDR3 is TGTGCCAGCAGTGTCGGACTAGCGGAACAAGAGACCCAGTACTTC. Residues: CASSVGLAEQETQYF.

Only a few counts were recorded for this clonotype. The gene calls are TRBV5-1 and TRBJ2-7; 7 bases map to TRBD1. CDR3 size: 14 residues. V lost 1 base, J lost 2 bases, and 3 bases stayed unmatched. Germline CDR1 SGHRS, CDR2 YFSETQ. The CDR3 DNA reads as TGCGCCAGCAGCTTGACAGGGGATCCCTACGAGCAGTACTTC. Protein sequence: CASSLTGDPYEQYF.

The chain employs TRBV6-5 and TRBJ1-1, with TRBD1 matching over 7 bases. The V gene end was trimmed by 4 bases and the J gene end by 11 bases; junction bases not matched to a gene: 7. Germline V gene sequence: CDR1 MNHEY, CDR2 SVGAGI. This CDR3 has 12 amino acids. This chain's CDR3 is CASSSQGMDAFF. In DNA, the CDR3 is TGTGCCAGCAGTTCACAGGGGATGGACGCTTTCTTT.

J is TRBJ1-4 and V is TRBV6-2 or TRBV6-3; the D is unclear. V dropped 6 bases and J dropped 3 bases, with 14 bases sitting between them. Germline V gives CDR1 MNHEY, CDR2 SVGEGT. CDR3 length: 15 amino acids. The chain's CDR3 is CASRAADAANEKLFF. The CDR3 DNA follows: TGTGCCAGCAGGGCCGCGGACGCAGCTAATGAAAAACTGTTTTTT.

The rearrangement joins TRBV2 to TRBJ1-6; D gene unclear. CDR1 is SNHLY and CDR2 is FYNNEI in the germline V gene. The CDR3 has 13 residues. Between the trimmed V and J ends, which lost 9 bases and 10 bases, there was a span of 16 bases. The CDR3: CARARSSNSPLHF. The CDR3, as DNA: TGTGCCAGGGCGAGAAGCAGTAACTCACCCCTCCACTTT.

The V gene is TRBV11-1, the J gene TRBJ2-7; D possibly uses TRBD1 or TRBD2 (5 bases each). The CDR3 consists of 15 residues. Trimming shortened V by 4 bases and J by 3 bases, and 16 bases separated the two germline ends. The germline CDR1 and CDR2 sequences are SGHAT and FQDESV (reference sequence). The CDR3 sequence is CASSWGRTGDYEQYF. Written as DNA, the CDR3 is TGTGCCAGCAGCTGGGGCCGCACCGGGGACTACGAGCAGTACTTC.

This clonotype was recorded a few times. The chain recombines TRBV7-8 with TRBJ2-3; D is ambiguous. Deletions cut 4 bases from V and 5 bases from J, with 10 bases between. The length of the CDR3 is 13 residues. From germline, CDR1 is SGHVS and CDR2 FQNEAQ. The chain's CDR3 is CASSYLVRDTQYF. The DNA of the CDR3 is TGTGCCAGCAGCTACTTAGTACGAGATACGCAGTATTTT. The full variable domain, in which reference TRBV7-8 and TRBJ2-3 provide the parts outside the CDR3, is GAGVSQSPRYKVAKRGQDVALRCDPISGHVSLFWYQQALGQGPEFLTYFQNEAQLDKSGLPSDRFFAERPEGSVSTLKIQRTQQEDSAVYLCASSYLVRDTQYFGPGTRLTVL.

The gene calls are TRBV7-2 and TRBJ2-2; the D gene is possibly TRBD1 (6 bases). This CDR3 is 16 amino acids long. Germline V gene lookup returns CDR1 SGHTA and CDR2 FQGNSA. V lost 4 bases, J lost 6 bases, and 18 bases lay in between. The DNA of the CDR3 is TGTGCCAGCAGCTATCGACAGGAGACACGGGCCGGGGAGCTGTTTTTT. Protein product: CASSYRQETRAGELFF.

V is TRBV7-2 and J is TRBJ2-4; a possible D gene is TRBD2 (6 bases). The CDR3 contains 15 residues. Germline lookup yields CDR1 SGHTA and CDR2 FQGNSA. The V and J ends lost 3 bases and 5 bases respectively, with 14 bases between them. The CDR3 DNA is TGTGCCAGCAGCTTTTCCGGGACTCAAGAAAACATTCAGTACTTC. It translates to CASSFSGTQENIQYF.

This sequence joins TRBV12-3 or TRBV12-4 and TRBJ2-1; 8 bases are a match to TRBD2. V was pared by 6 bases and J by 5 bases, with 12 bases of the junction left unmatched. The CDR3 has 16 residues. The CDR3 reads CASRAGVLAANNEQFF. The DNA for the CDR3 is TGTGCCAGCAGGGCCGGGGTACTAGCGGCGAACAATGAGCAGTTCTTC.

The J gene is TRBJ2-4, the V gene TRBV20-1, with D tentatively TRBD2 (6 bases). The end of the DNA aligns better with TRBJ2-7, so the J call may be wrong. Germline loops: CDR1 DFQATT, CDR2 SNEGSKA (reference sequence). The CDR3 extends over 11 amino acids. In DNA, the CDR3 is TGCAGTGCTAGCCCCGGGGGCGAGCAGTACTTC. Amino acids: CSASPGGEQYF.

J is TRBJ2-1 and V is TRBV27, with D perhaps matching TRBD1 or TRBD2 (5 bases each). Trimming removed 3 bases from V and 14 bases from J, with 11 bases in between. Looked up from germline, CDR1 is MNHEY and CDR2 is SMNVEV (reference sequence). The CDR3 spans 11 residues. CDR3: CASSFGTREFF. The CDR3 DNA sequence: TGTGCCAGCAGTTTCGGGACGAGGGAGTTCTTC.

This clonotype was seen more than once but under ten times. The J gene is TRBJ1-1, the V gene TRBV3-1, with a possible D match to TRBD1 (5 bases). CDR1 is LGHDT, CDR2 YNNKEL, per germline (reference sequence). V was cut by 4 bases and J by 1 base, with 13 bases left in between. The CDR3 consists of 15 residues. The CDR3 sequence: CASSPLGRGNTEAFF. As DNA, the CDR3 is TGTGCCAGCAGCCCCTTGGGACGGGGGAACACTGAAGCTTTCTTT.

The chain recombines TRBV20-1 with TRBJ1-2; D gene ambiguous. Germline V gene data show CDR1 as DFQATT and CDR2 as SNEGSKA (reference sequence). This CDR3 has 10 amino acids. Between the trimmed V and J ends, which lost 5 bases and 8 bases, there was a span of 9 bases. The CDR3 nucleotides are TGCAGTGCTGCGTTTTTGGGCTACACCTTC. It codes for CSAAFLGYTF.

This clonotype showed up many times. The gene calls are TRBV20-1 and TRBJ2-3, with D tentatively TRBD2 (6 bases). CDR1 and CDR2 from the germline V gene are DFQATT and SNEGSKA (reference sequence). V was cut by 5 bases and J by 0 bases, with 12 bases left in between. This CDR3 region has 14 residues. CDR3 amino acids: CSARKGTSTDTQYF. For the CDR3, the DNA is TGCAGTGCTCGGAAAGGGACTAGCACAGATACGCAGTATTTT.

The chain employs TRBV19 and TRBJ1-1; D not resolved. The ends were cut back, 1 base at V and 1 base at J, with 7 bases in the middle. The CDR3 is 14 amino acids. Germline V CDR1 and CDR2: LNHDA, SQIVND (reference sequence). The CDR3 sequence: CASSIGGGNTEAFF. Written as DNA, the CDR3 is TGTGCCAGTAGTATAGGGGGTGGGAACACTGAAGCTTTCTTT.

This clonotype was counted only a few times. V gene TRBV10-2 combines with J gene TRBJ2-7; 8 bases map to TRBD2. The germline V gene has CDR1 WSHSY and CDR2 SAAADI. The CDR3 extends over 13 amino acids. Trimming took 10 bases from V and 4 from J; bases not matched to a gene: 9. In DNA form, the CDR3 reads TGCGCCACCTACGGGACTAGTCCTTACGAGCAGTACTTC. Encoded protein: CATYGTSPYEQYF.

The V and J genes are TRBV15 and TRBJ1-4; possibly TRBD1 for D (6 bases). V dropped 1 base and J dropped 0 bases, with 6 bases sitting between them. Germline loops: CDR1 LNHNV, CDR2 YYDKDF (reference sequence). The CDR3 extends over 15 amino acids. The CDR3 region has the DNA TGTGCCACCAGCAGAGGGACAGCAACTAATGAAAAACTGTTTTTT. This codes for CATSRGTATNEKLFF.

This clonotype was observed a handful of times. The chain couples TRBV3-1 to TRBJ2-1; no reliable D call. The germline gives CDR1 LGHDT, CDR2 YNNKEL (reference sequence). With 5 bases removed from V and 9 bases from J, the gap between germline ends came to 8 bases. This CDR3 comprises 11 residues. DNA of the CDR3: TGTGCCAGCAGCGAAAGACGTGAGCAGTTCTTC. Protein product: CASSERREQFF.

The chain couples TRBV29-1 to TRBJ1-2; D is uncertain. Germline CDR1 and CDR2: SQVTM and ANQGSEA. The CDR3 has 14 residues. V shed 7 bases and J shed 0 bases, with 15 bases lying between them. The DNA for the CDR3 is TGCAGCGGTAGCAATAACCCCTCTAACTATGGCTACACCTTC. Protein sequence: CSGSNNPSNYGYTF.

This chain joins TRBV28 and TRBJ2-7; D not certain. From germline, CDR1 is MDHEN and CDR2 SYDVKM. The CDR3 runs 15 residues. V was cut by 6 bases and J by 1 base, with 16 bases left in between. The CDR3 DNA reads TGTGCCAGCAGCACGGCAGATAAACTATCCTACGAGCAGTACTTC. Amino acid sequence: CASSTADKLSYEQYF.

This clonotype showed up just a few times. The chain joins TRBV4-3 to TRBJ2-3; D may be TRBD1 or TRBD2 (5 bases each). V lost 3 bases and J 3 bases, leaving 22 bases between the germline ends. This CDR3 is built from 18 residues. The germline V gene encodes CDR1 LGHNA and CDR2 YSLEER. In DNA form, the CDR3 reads TGCGCCAGCAGCCACCCTTGGCCGAGGGGCAGGATTACAGATACGCAGTATTTT. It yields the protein CASSHPWPRGRITDTQYF.

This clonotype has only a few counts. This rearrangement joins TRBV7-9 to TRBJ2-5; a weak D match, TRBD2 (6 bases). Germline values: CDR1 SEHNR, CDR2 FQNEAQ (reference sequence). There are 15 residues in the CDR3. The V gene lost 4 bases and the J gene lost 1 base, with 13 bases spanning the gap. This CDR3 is CASSSRAGSQETQYF. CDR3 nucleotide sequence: TGTGCCAGCAGCTCGCGGGCGGGGAGCCAAGAGACCCAGTACTTC.

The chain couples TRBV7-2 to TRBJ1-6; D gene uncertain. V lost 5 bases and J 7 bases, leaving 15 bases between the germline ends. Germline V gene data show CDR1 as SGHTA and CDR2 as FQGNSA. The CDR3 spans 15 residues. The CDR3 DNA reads TGTGCCAGCAGCCCTCCCGGTCGGCCAAATTCACCCCTCCACTTT. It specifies CASSPPGRPNSPLHF.

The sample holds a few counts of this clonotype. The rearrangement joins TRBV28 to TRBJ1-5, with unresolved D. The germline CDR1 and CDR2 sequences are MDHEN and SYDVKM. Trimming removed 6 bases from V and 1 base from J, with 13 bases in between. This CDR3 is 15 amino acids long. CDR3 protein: CASSWVAASNQPQHF. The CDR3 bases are TGTGCCAGCAGCTGGGTCGCGGCCAGCAATCAGCCCCAGCATTTT.

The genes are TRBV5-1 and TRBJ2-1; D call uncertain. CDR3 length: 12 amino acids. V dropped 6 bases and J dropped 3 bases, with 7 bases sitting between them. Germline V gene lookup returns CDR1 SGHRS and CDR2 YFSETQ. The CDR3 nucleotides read TGCGCCAGCAAAACAGACTACAATGAGCAGTTCTTC. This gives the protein CASKTDYNEQFF.

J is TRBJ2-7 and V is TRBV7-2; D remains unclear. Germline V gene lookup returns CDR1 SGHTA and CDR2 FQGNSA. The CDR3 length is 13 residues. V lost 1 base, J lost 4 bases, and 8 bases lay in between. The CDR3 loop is CASSLVPRYEQYF. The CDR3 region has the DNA TGTGCCAGCAGCTTAGTCCCCCGATACGAGCAGTACTTC.